This T cell receptor beta chain was found in a study of T cell repertoires in cytomegalovirus infection. Study summary: Public TCR beta signatures were indicative of both CMV infection and a matching HLA type. Overall study findings and caveats: There were HLA-C-restricted CMV-specific TCR beta clonotypes dominating the ex vivo response. The cumulative frequency of public TCR beta families identified carriers of CMV plus the relevant HLA.

The CDR3 is made up of 15 amino acids. V was shortened by 2 bases and J by 5 bases, with 13 bases between the two germline ends. Germline CDR1 reads SNHLY; CDR2 reads FYNNEI. TCRdb called the reads again in MiXCR, with one record for every CDR3 protein. The sample has roughly 630,000 distinct CDR3 sequences, 24% seen once; the top ten hold roughly 8%. Remarks on this clonotype: Its antigen is still unknown.

Material: CD8+ T cells from PBMCs. The rearrangement joins TRBV2 to TRBJ2-1, with D possibly being TRBD1 (5 bases). The TCR sequence derives from a human donor in good health (CMV status not recorded). Some clones in this sample may be carry-over from other donors' samples. The CDR3 bases are TGTGCCAGCAGTGAAAATGTCTTGGGGCACAATGAGCAGTTCTTC. Translating gives CASSENVLGHNEQFF.